This T cell receptor (beta chain) was identified in a study of Ad26.COV2.S vaccination and SARS-CoV-2 variants. Study-level background: Ad26.COV2.S given intramuscularly, once or twice 56 days apart. Study outcomes and limitations: Recipients of either vaccine or placebo displayed similar breadth of non-spike TCRs.

Using immunoSEQ multiplex PCR, the repertoire was profiled, and TCRdb retains in-frame clones only, with some absent. The table has about 320,000 clones, around 84% seen once; the top ten hold 1.5% to 2%. Stated treatment: some 20 received Ad26.COV2.S at low or high dose, single or two shots; five or six received placebo; per-sample allocation not given. Collection of the samples took place on day 63 after the first injection of vaccine or placebo. Vaccination employed an Ad26 vector expressing the Wuhan-strain SARS-CoV-2 spike. The CDR3 sequence is 14 residues long. Germline lookup yields CDR1 MNHEY and CDR2 SVGAGI. V lost 4 bases and J 2 bases, leaving 6 bases between the germline ends. As concerns this clone: Its antigen is not identified.

The chain recombines TRBV6-5 with TRBJ1-6, with TRBD1 as a possible D gene (5 bases). The source of this sequence is a person aged 18-65 years who received the Ad26.COV2.S COVID-19 vaccine or a placebo. Here the sequenced sample was peripheral blood, taken in a trial of Ad26.COV2.S vaccine versus placebo. For the CDR3, the DNA is TGTGCCAGCAGTTCAGGGCCCTATAATTCACCCCTCCACTTT. It codes for CASSSGPYNSPLHF.